The 23 T cell receptor beta chains below were found in one sample sequenced in a study of CD8 T cells in Susac syndrome. RNA, at roughly 0.45 to 1 ug, was reverse transcribed with random hexamers. TCRdb redid the calling of the immunoSEQ multiplex PCR reads with MiXCR, one entry per CDR3 protein. The sample contains approximately 140,000 distinct CDR3 sequences, roughly 96% of which appear only once. Sequencing was carried out using CD4+ T cells from PBMCs. All receptors come from a human donor with multiple sclerosis.

V usage is TRBV12-3 or TRBV12-4 and J usage is TRBJ2-7, with TRBD1 as a possible D gene (5 bases). Trimming left V 0 bases short and J 3 bases short, with 6 bases between. The CDR3 has 13 residues. The DNA of the CDR3 is TGTGCCAGCAGTTTAGCGGGGCACTACGAGCAGTACTTC. Translation: CASSLAGHYEQYF.

The chain carries TRBV5-1 and TRBJ2-3; D tentatively fits TRBD1 or TRBD2 (5 bases each). The CDR3 contains 15 residues. Looked up from germline, CDR1 is SGHRS and CDR2 is YFSETQ. V was pared by 0 bases and J by 1 base, with 9 bases between. The CDR3 region is CASSLARGGTDTQYF. CDR3 bases: TGCGCCAGCAGCTTGGCACGAGGGGGCACAGATACGCAGTATTTT.

The chain joins TRBV20-1 to TRBJ2-4; possibly TRBD1 for D (6 bases). Trimming took off 3 bases at V and 8 bases at J, with 17 bases between the two ends. Per germline, CDR1 DFQATT and CDR2 SNEGSKA (reference sequence). The CDR3 is 14 residues long. The CDR3 DNA reads as TGCAGTGCTAGTCACAGGGCCGGCGGTCACATTCAGTACTTC. Translating it yields CSASHRAGGHIQYF.

The chain joins TRBV9 to TRBJ1-4, with 7 bases fitting TRBD1. V lost 4 bases to trimming and J lost 0 bases; unmatched junction nucleotides: 9. Per germline, CDR1 SGDLS and CDR2 YYNGEE. The CDR3 has 17 residues. The CDR3 coding sequence is TGTGCCAGCAGCTTTGCCCCGGGACAGACAACTAATGAAAAACTGTTTTTT. Its translation: CASSFAPGQTTNEKLFF.

The J gene is TRBJ2-2, the V gene TRBV29-1; D is perhaps TRBD2 (5 bases). V gave up 6 bases and J gave up 3 bases, with 20 bases separating them. This CDR3 comprises 16 residues. Germline V gene sequence: CDR1 SQVTM, CDR2 ANQGSEA. CDR3 protein: CSVFRGPPLYTGELFF. The CDR3 region has the DNA TGCAGCGTCTTCCGAGGGCCCCCACTGTACACCGGGGAGCTGTTTTTT.

The chain is built from TRBV5-4 and TRBJ2-7, with D tentatively TRBD1 or TRBD2 (5 bases each). Per germline, CDR1 SGHNT and CDR2 YYREEE (reference sequence). The CDR3 consists of 14 residues. Trimming shortened V by 1 base and J by 6 bases, and 14 bases separated the two germline ends. The CDR3 is CASSLTGKGSEQYF. The CDR3 DNA follows: TGTGCCAGCAGCTTGACGGGGAAGGGGAGCGAGCAGTACTTC.

The chain uses TRBV29-1 and TRBJ2-1; perhaps TRBD1 as D (7 bases). Germline CDR1 is SQVTM and CDR2 is ANQGSEA. The CDR3 totals 17 residues. V was trimmed by 2 bases and J by 1 base, leaving 18 bases between them. In nucleotides, the CDR3 is TGCAGCGTTGAAATTTCCAGGGGGGCTCGGTCCTACAATGAGCAGTTCTTC. It yields the protein CSVEISRGARSYNEQFF.

The V and J genes are TRBV30 and TRBJ1-5, with a possible D match to TRBD1 (5 bases). The CDR3 consists of 15 residues. V lost 2 bases, J lost 4 bases, and 15 bases lay in between. Germline V lookup: CDR1 GTSNPN, CDR2 SVGIG (reference sequence). The CDR3 here is CAWSLTGKPNQPQHF. The CDR3, as DNA: TGTGCCTGGAGTCTTACAGGCAAGCCTAATCAGCCCCAGCATTTT.

In this sample, this clonotype turned up once. The chain employs TRBV13 and TRBJ2-7, with 9 bases aligning to TRBD2. The CDR3 contains 20 residues. The germline CDR1 and CDR2 sequences are PRHDT and FYEKMQ (reference sequence). Trimming at V came to 5 bases and at J to 1 base, leaving 21 bases not matched to a gene. The CDR3, as DNA: TGTGCCAGCAGCCCCAAGGGACTGGGACAAGCGGGAGGCTCGTCCTACGAGCAGTACTTC. This encodes CASSPKGLGQAGGSSYEQYF.

This chain links TRBV7-9 with TRBJ1-2; TRBD1 agrees at 10 bases. The CDR3 is 15 residues long. Germline-derived CDR1 and CDR2 are SEHNR and FQNEAQ (reference sequence). The V gene end was trimmed by 3 bases and the J gene end by 6 bases; junction bases not matched to a gene: 7. CDR3 coding DNA: TGTGCCAGCAGCTTCGACAGGGGGCGACAGGATGGCTACACCTTC. It translates to CASSFDRGRQDGYTF.

The V and J genes are TRBV12-3 or TRBV12-4 and TRBJ2-5; D unresolved. This CDR3 spans 13 amino acids. V was clipped by 1 base and J by 5 bases, with 8 bases between them. CDR3 amino acids: CASSLGALETQYF. The CDR3 DNA sequence: TGTGCCAGCAGTTTAGGGGCGCTCGAGACCCAGTACTTC.

J is TRBJ1-2 and V is TRBV9; perhaps TRBD1 as D (6 bases). Per the germline V gene, CDR1 is SGDLS and CDR2 is YYNGEE. This CDR3 comprises 13 residues. V was trimmed by 2 bases and J by 7 bases, leaving 12 bases between them. The CDR3 sequence: CASSVSGAGGYTF. Here the CDR3 DNA reads TGTGCCAGCAGCGTGTCAGGGGCCGGTGGCTACACCTTC.

This clonotype was seen just once. V is TRBV29-1 and J is TRBJ2-7; D possibly corresponds to TRBD1 (7 bases). CDR3 size: 14 residues. CDR1 is SQVTM and CDR2 is ANQGSEA in the germline V gene. V lost 5 bases, J lost 6 bases, and 20 bases lay in between. CDR3 sequence reads: CSVNFGQGGSEQYF. DNA of the CDR3: TGCAGCGTTAACTTCGGTCAGGGGGGCTCCGAGCAGTACTTC.

The J gene is TRBJ1-2, the V gene TRBV20-1; unclear D gene. Germline CDR1 DFQATT, CDR2 SNEGSKA (reference sequence). This CDR3 is built from 10 residues. Trimming cost V 2 bases and J 3 bases, with 1 base left between them. CDR3 region: CSARHYGYTF. CDR3 nucleotide sequence: TGCAGTGCTAGACACTATGGCTACACCTTC.

This chain connects TRBV20-1 to TRBJ2-7; D uncertain. The CDR3 spans 10 residues. Germline loops: CDR1 DFQATT, CDR2 SNEGSKA (reference sequence). The germline V and J ends were trimmed by 2 bases and 3 bases, with 2 bases remaining between them. The CDR3 nucleotides read TGCAGTGCTAGAATCTACGAGCAGTACTTC. Translation: CSARIYEQYF.

This clonotype is a singleton in its sample. The J gene is TRBJ1-6, the V gene TRBV7-9, with TRBD1 as a possible D gene (5 bases). Germline V lookup: CDR1 SEHNR, CDR2 FQNEAQ (reference sequence). The CDR3 has 17 residues. V was trimmed by 5 bases and J by 0 bases, leaving 14 bases between them. This chain's CDR3 is CASSPRDLSSYNSPLHF. The CDR3 region has the DNA TGTGCCAGCAGCCCCCGGGACCTGAGCTCCTATAATTCACCCCTCCACTTT.

The chain is built from TRBV5-4 and TRBJ2-7, with a weak D call TRBD1 (6 bases). Germline CDR1 reads SGHNT; CDR2 reads YYREEE (reference sequence). Trimming removed 3 bases at V and 2 bases at J, with 15 bases between. The CDR3 covers 15 residues. The CDR3 loop reads CASSSAGAATYEQYF. The CDR3 region has the DNA TGTGCCAGCAGCTCAGCAGGGGCCGCAACCTACGAGCAGTACTTC.

This chain joins TRBV4-2 and TRBJ1-2; a weak D match, TRBD1 (6 bases). Trimming took off 0 bases at V and 7 bases at J, with 18 bases between the two ends. The V gene's germline CDR1 is LGHNA and CDR2 YNFKEQ. CDR3 length equals 16 residues. The CDR3 DNA sequence: TGTGCCAGCAGCCAAGATACGGGAGGGGGTTCCTCTGGCTACACCTTC. This translates into CASSQDTGGGSSGYTF.

V usage is TRBV7-9 and J usage is TRBJ1-1, with a weak D call TRBD1 (5 bases). CDR1 is SEHNR, CDR2 FQNEAQ, per germline (reference sequence). The ends were cut back, 7 bases at V and 1 base at J, with 10 bases in the middle. The CDR3 length is 13 residues. The CDR3 sequence is CASNKDRNTEAFF. CDR3 nucleotide sequence: TGTGCCAGCAACAAAGACAGGAACACTGAAGCTTTCTTT.

The rearrangement joins TRBV13 to TRBJ1-3; 7 bases line up with TRBD1. Trimming cost V 5 bases and J 0 bases; bases outside gene matches: 4. Per germline, CDR1 PRHDT and CDR2 FYEKMQ (reference sequence). This CDR3 has 15 amino acids. The CDR3 region has the DNA TGTGCCAGCAGCCGGGGACAGCTCTCTGGAAACACCATATATTTT. It yields the protein CASSRGQLSGNTIYF.

The gene calls are TRBV20-1 and TRBJ2-3; D is ambiguous. The germline V and J ends were trimmed by 0 bases and 2 bases, with 12 bases remaining between them. Germline V lookup: CDR1 DFQATT, CDR2 SNEGSKA (reference sequence). The CDR3 is made up of 15 amino acids. The CDR3 sequence is CSARDPQRSTDTQYF. The CDR3 region has the DNA TGCAGTGCTAGAGATCCCCAAAGGTCCACAGATACGCAGTATTTT.

The chain uses TRBV6-1 and TRBJ1-5; D may be TRBD1 (5 bases). The V gene's germline CDR1 is MNHNS and CDR2 SASEGT. CDR3 length: 16 residues. The ends were cut back, 5 bases at V and 0 bases at J, with 14 bases in the middle. DNA of the CDR3: TGTGCCAGCAGTAGATCCGGGACGGCTAGCAATCAGCCCCAGCATTTT. Translating gives CASSRSGTASNQPQHF.

The chain has TRBV12-3 or TRBV12-4 and TRBJ2-7; TRBD1 matches at 8 bases. J lost 0 bases, V lost 4 bases, and 5 bases had no gene match. This CDR3 has 15 residues. Written as DNA, the CDR3 is TGTGCCAGCAGTTCCAGGACAGGGAGCTCCTACGAGCAGTACTTC. Its translation is CASSSRTGSSYEQYF.